The 24 T cell receptor beta chains given below trace back to one sample, sequenced in a study of response to subunit inactivated influenza vaccine. TCRdb reanalysed the RT-PCR reads using MiXCR and keeps one entry per CDR3 protein. The data contain approximately 680,000 distinct CDR3 sequences, 15% to 18% of them singletons. The sequencing here drew on PBMCs from blood, taken about 11 days after vaccination. The receptors were sampled from a man aged 45-65 years who received an inactivated influenza vaccine.

This clonotype was found a few times. The chain couples TRBV5-5 to TRBJ2-1; D is unclear. CDR3 size: 14 residues. In germline, CDR1 is SGHKS, CDR2 YYEKEE (reference sequence). V gave up 1 base and J gave up 5 bases, with 10 bases separating them. DNA of the CDR3: TGTGCCAGCAGCTTGTTCCAGTCAAACAATGAGCAGTTCTTC. This translates into CASSLFQSNNEQFF.

The rearrangement uses TRBV12-3 or TRBV12-4 and TRBJ1-2; 7 bases agree with TRBD1. This CDR3 is 13 amino acids long. V lost 4 bases and J lost 7; bases outside the gene matches: 6. Written as DNA, the CDR3 is TGTGCCAGCAGTTGGCAGGGGGGCGGTGGCTACACCTTC. This gives the protein CASSWQGGGGYTF.

The sample holds a few counts of this clonotype. The chain carries TRBV7-2 and TRBJ2-3; D not certain. Germline CDR1 is SGHTA and CDR2 is FQGNSA. Trimming cost V 4 bases and J 5 bases, with 10 bases left between them. The CDR3 is 13 amino acids. The CDR3, as DNA: TGTGCCAGCAGCTCCAGGTTTGGAGATACGCAGTATTTT. It specifies CASSSRFGDTQYF.

Only a few counts were recorded for this clonotype. The chain combines TRBV4-3 with TRBJ2-1; D gene unclear. CDR1 is LGHNA and CDR2 is YSLEER in the germline V gene. The V end was cut by 0 bases, the J end by 6 bases, with 18 bases between. The CDR3 runs 17 residues. CDR3: CASSQEPSTVYSNEQFF. The CDR3 region has the DNA TGCGCCAGCAGCCAAGAACCGTCAACAGTATATTCCAATGAGCAGTTCTTC.

The chain carries TRBV12-3 or TRBV12-4 and TRBJ2-1; tentative D call: TRBD1 (5 bases). V lost 2 bases and J lost 8, with 10 bases in between. There are 13 residues in the CDR3. CDR3 nucleotides: TGTGCCAGCAGTTTACGACAGAGCGATGAGCAGTTCTTC. Translation gives CASSLRQSDEQFF.

There are a few counts of this clonotype. The V and J genes are TRBV7-2 and TRBJ1-2; the match to TRBD1 covers 9 bases. CDR3 size: 13 residues. V trimming: 5 bases; J trimming: 7 bases; junction bases outside the gene matches: 5. CDR1 and CDR2 from the germline V gene are SGHTA and FQGNSA. The CDR3 DNA follows: TGTGCCAGCAGCCACAGGGGGCTTGCTGGCTACACCTTC. This translates into CASSHRGLAGYTF.

This clonotype was found many times. The rearrangement joins TRBV7-9 to TRBJ1-1, with 7 bases aligning to TRBD1. V lost 5 bases and J lost 6; bases outside the gene matches: 6. CDR3 length: 13 amino acids. Germline V CDR1 and CDR2: SEHNR, FQNEAQ (reference sequence). The CDR3 bases are TGTGCCAGCAGCCAGACCCAGGGGGCTGAAGCTTTCTTT. It translates to CASSQTQGAEAFF.

This chain uses TRBV20-1 with TRBJ1-5, with D unclear. The CDR3 is 12 residues long. V lost 2 bases to trimming and J lost 6 bases, with 8 bases between them. CDR1 and CDR2 from the germline V gene are DFQATT and SNEGSKA (reference sequence). The CDR3 protein is CSARPGGQPQHF. The CDR3 region has the DNA TGCAGTGCTAGACCCGGTGGTCAGCCCCAGCATTTT.

Concerning this clonotype itself: The junction differs from germline at one of its ends, possibly a read error. The chain couples TRBV28 to TRBJ2-1; 11 bases line up with TRBD1. In germline, CDR1 is MDHEN, CDR2 SYDVKM. This CDR3 has 15 residues. The CDR3 coding sequence is TGTGCCAGCAGTCTATGGACAGGGGGCCGAGATGAGCAGTTCTTC. Its translation is CASSLWTGGRDEQFF.

This clonotype came up a few times. The chain links TRBV27 to TRBJ2-1; TRBD2 aligns across 11 bases. Losses at the gene ends were 0 bases for V and 0 bases for J; bases not matched to a gene: 10. This CDR3 is 20 amino acids long. Germline values: CDR1 MNHEY, CDR2 SMNVEV (reference sequence). The CDR3 loop reads CASSLSSLAGGLSSYNEQFF. The CDR3 nucleotides are TGTGCCAGCAGTTTATCGTCGCTAGCGGGGGGCCTCAGCTCCTACAATGAGCAGTTCTTC.

V usage is TRBV6-1 and J usage is TRBJ2-5; possibly TRBD2 for D (6 bases). Germline CDR1 is MNHNS and CDR2 is SASEGT. This CDR3 region has 15 residues. Trimming removed 1 base at V and 5 bases at J, with 14 bases between. The CDR3 DNA reads TGTGCCAGCAGTGAAGAGGGTTGGGGGGTGGAGACCCAGTACTTC. Translation gives CASSEEGWGVETQYF.

This clonotype was found a few times. The CDR3 coding sequence is TGTGCCAGCAGCGAGGGGCCGGTCTCCTACAATGAGCAGTTCTTC. Amino acids: CASSEGPVSYNEQFF. The V and J genes are TRBV5-5 and TRBJ2-1, with D perhaps matching TRBD1 or TRBD2 (5 bases each). Per germline, CDR1 SGHKS and CDR2 YYEKEE (reference sequence). The CDR3 runs to 15 residues. Trimming removed 4 bases from V and 0 bases from J, with 11 bases in between.

In its sample, this clonotype was seen many times. Germline and junction disagree at one end, which may indicate a read error. The chain carries TRBV29-1 and TRBJ2-1; 12 nucleotides align to TRBD2. The CDR3 length is 14 residues. Germline V lookup: CDR1 SQVTM, CDR2 ANQGSEA. CDR3 amino acids: CSVEGLAGIRGQFF. The CDR3 DNA sequence: TGCAGCGTAGAAGGACTAGCGGGAATCCGTGGTCAGTTCTTC.

The rearrangement links TRBV20-1 to TRBJ1-5; D is perhaps TRBD1 (6 bases). This CDR3 spans 16 amino acids. The germline V and J ends were trimmed by 6 bases and 0 bases, with 18 bases remaining between them. Germline values: CDR1 DFQATT, CDR2 SNEGSKA (reference sequence). DNA for the CDR3: TGCAGTGCCGGAAAACAGGGATCCTTTAGCAATCAGCCCCAGCATTTT. Its protein is CSAGKQGSFSNQPQHF.

The genes are TRBV27 and TRBJ2-5; unclear D gene. Germline V gene lookup returns CDR1 MNHEY and CDR2 SMNVEV (reference sequence). V lost 3 bases, J lost 5 bases, and 10 bases lay in between. The CDR3 contains 13 residues. The CDR3 DNA reads TGTGCCAGCAGTTTCGGGCGAACGGAGACCCAGTACTTC. Translating gives CASSFGRTETQYF.

This clonotype has a count of ten or more. The CDR3 reads CSAGGLAGVEQFF. DNA for the CDR3: TGCAGTGCTGGAGGACTAGCGGGAGTCGAGCAGTTCTTC. The genes are TRBV20-1 and TRBJ2-1; 13 bases align to TRBD2. The germline CDR1 and CDR2 sequences are DFQATT and SNEGSKA (reference sequence). The V segment lost 5 bases and the J segment 10 bases; nucleotides outside the gene matches: 5. There are 13 residues in the CDR3.

This clonotype was found a few times. This sequence joins TRBV10-3 and TRBJ2-2, with no clear D. V lost 5 bases, J lost 3 bases, and 13 bases lay in between. The germline V gene has CDR1 ENHRY and CDR2 SYGVKD. The CDR3 length is 15 residues. The DNA of the CDR3 is TGTGCCATCAGTACATCGGGCGACTACACCGGGGAGCTGTTTTTT. It translates to CAISTSGDYTGELFF.

The chain uses TRBV7-9 and TRBJ2-3, with D perhaps matching TRBD1 or TRBD2 (5 bases each). Trimming removed 1 base from V and 15 bases from J, with 20 bases in between. This CDR3 contains 14 residues. Per the germline V gene, CDR1 is SEHNR and CDR2 is FQNEAQ (reference sequence). CDR3 sequence: CASSLDVQGPPGYF. CDR3 coding DNA: TGTGCCAGCAGCTTAGATGTTCAGGGACCTCCCGGTTATTTT.

The chain has TRBV24-1 and TRBJ2-2, with 7 nucleotides matching TRBD2. Trimming removed 9 bases from V and 1 base from J; junction bases left unmatched: 4. CDR3 length equals 14 residues. CDR1 and CDR2 (germline): KGHDR, SFDVKD. This CDR3 reads CATRGGGNTGELFF. CDR3 coding DNA: TGTGCCACCCGAGGCGGGGGGAACACCGGGGAGCTGTTTTTT.

This clonotype was counted only a few times. The chain employs TRBV20-1 and TRBJ1-2, with D tentatively TRBD1 (5 bases). V was trimmed by 0 bases and J by 5 bases, leaving 16 bases between them. This CDR3 comprises 15 residues. Looked up from germline, CDR1 is DFQATT and CDR2 is SNEGSKA (reference sequence). The CDR3 coding sequence is TGCAGTGCTAGAGATACCGGGGCGGGCCGTTATGGCTACACCTTC. Translated, it gives CSARDTGAGRYGYTF.

The chain employs TRBV29-1 and TRBJ2-5, with TRBD2 matching 8 bases. V dropped 5 bases and J dropped 1; count of bases not matched to a gene: 6. Germline values: CDR1 SQVTM, CDR2 ANQGSEA. The CDR3 is 14 amino acids. CDR3 nucleotides: TGCAGCGTTCAGGCAGCGGGAGTCCAAGAGACCCAGTACTTC. Amino acids: CSVQAAGVQETQYF.

This clonotype was counted a few times. The rearrangement links TRBV5-1 to TRBJ1-2; 7 bases align to TRBD1. Looked up from germline, CDR1 is SGHRS and CDR2 is YFSETQ. V shed 0 bases, J shed 10 bases, and the junction held 6 bases outside the gene matches. This CDR3 comprises 13 residues. DNA for the CDR3: TGCGCCAGCAGCTTGGACGGGACAGACACCTACACCTTC. It codes for CASSLDGTDTYTF.

In its sample, this clonotype was seen a few times. The chain employs TRBV15 and TRBJ1-2; unclear D gene. V was cut by 4 bases and J by 4 bases, with 13 bases left in between. Germline values: CDR1 LNHNV, CDR2 YYDKDF (reference sequence). The CDR3 has 14 residues. CDR3 loop: CATSKDPAGYGYTF. The CDR3 DNA reads as TGTGCCACCAGCAAGGACCCGGCGGGCTATGGCTACACCTTC.

The chain is built from TRBV27 and TRBJ2-5; 10 bases line up with TRBD1. Germline CDR1 reads MNHEY; CDR2 reads SMNVEV (reference sequence). The CDR3 is 16 amino acids. The junction had 8 bases not matched to a gene; V was cut back by 3 bases and J by 4 bases. The CDR3 sequence: CASSFSRTGGRETQYF. The DNA for the CDR3 is TGTGCCAGCAGTTTTTCTAGGACAGGGGGGCGAGAGACCCAGTACTTC.